The clone carrying this T cell receptor beta chain was counted ten times or more. Each CDR3 protein is one row after TCRdb ran MiXCR on the PCR reads. Among over 15,000 distinct CDR3 sequences listed, less than 50% were seen once. CDR3 length: 15 amino acids. CDR1 and CDR2 from the germline V gene are SGHDT and YYEEEE. This sample is drawn from a study of tumor-infiltrating lymphocytes in oesophageal squamous cell carcinoma. The sequencing sample was made of esophageal tumor tissue. The chain carries TRBV5-6 and TRBJ2-5; unclear D gene. The closer fit of TRBJ2-1 to the DNA end suggests the J call may be wrong. The sequence derives from a male donor with esophageal squamous cell carcinoma. CDR3 sequence: CASSLAWVTRDEQFF. In nucleotides, the CDR3 is TGTGCCAGCAGCTTGGCCTGGGTAACACGCGATGAGCAGTTCTTC.